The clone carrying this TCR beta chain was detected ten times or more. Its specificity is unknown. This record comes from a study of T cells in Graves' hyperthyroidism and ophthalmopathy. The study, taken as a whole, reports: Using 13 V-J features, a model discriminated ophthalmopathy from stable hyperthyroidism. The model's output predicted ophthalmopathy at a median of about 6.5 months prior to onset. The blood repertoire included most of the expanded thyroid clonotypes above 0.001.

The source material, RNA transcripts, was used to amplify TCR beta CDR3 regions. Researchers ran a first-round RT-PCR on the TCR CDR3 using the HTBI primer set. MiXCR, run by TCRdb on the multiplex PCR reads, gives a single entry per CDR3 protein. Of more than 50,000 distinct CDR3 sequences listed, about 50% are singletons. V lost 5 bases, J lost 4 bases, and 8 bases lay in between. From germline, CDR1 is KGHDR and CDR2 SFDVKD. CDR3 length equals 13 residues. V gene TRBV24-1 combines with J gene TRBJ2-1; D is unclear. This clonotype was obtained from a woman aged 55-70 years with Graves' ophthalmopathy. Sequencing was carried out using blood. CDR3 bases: TGTGCCACCAGTGTTACGGGTTACAATGAGCAGTTCTTC. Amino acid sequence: CATSVTGYNEQFF.